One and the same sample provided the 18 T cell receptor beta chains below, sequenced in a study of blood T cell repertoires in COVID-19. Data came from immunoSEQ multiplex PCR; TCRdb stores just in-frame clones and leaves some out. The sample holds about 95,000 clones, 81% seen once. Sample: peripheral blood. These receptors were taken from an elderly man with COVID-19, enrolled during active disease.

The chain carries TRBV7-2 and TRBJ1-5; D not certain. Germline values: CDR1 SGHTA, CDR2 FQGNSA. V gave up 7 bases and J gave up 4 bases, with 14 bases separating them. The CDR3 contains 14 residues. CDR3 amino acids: CASNSGGSNQPQHF. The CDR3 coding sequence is TGTGCCAGCAACTCGGGAGGGAGTAATCAGCCCCAGCATTTT. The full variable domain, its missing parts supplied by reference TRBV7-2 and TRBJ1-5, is GAGVSQSPSNKVTEKGKDVELRCDPISGHTALYWYRQSLGQGLEFLIYFQGNSAPDKSGLPSDRFSAERTGGSVSTLTIQRTQQEDSAVYLCASNSGGSNQPQHFGDGTRLSIL.

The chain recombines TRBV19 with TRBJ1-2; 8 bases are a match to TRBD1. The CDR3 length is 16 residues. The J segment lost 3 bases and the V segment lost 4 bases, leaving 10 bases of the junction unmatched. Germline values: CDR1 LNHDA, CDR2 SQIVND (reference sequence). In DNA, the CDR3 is TGTGCCAGTAGTAGGACAGGGATCGAAGCCTACTATGGCTACACCTTC. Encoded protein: CASSRTGIEAYYGYTF. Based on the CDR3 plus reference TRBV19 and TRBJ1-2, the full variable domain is DGGITQSPKYLFRKEGQNVTLSCEQNLNHDAMYWYRQDPGQGLRLIYYSQIVNDFQKGDIAEGYSVSREKKESFPLTVTSAQKNPTAFYLCASSRTGIEAYYGYTFGSGTRLTVV.

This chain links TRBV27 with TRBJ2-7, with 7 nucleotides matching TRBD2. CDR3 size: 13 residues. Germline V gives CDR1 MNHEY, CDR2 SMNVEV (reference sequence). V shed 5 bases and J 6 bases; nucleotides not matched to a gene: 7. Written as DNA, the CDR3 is TGTGCCAGCAGTGGGGGGGGTAGCGGCGAGCAGTACTTC. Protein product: CASSGGGSGEQYF.

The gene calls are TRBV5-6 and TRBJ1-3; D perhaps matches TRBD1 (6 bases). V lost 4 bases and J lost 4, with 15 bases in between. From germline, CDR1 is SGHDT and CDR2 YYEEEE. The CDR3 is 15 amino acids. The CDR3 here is CASSPRGARGNTIYF. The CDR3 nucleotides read TGTGCCAGCAGCCCGCGGGGGGCGCGAGGAAACACCATATATTTT.

The CDR3 DNA sequence: TGTGCCAGCAGCCAAGTTGGCGGGAGGGCAACAGATACGCAGTATTTT. Residues: CASSQVGGRATDTQYF. The gene calls are TRBV3-1 (or the pseudogene TRBV3-2) and TRBJ2-3, with 9 positions matching TRBD2. J gave up 3 bases and V 1 base, and 5 bases lay outside the gene matches. The CDR3 contains 16 residues. Germline CDR1 and CDR2: LGHDT and YNNKEL (reference sequence).

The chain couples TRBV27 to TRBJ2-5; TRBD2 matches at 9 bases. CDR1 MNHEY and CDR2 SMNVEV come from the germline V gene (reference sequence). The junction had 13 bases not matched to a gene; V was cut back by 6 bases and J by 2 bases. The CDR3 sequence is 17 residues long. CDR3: CASRGAVGLAGQETQYF. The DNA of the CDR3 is TGTGCCAGCAGGGGCGCGGTGGGACTAGCCGGGCAAGAGACCCAGTACTTC.

CDR3 in DNA: TGCGCCAGCAGCACCTCGACAGGGGGCGATTATGGCTACACCTTC. Protein sequence: CASSTSTGGDYGYTF. The chain is built from TRBV5-1 and TRBJ1-2; 10 positions match TRBD1. CDR3 length: 15 residues. V was clipped by 4 bases and J by 5 bases; unmatched bases: 8. CDR1 and CDR2 (germline): SGHRS, YFSETQ.

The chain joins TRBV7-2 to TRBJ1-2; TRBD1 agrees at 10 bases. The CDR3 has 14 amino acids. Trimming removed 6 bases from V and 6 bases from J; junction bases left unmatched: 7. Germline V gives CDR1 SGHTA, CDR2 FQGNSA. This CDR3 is CASRSGTGADGYTF. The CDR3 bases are TGTGCCAGCAGGTCCGGGACAGGGGCGGATGGCTACACCTTC.

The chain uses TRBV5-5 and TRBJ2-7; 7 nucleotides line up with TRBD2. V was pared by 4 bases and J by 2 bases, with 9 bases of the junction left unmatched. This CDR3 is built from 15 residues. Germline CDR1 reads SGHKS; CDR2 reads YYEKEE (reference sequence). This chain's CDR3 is CASSPGLSSAYEQYF. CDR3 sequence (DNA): TGTGCCAGCAGCCCGGGACTATCAAGTGCCTACGAGCAGTACTTC. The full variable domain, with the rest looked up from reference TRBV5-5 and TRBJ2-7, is DAGVTQSPTHLIKTRGQQVTLRCSPISGHKSVSWYQQVLGQGPQFIFQYYEKEERGRGNFPDRFSARQFPNYSSELNVNALLLGDSALYLCASSPGLSSAYEQYFGPGTRLTVT.

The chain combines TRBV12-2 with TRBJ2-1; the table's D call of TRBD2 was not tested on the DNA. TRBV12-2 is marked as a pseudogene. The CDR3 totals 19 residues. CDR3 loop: CASRAPGQREGGPNNEQFF. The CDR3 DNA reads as TGTGCAAGTCGCGCCCCTGGCCAGCGGGAGGGCGGCCCAAACAATGAGCAGTTCTTC.

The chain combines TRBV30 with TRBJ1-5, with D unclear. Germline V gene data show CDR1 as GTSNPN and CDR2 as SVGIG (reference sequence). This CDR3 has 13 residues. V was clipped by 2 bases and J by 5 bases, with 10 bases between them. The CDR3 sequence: CAWSPGSDQPQHF. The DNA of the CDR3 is TGTGCCTGGAGTCCGGGGTCTGATCAGCCCCAGCATTTT.

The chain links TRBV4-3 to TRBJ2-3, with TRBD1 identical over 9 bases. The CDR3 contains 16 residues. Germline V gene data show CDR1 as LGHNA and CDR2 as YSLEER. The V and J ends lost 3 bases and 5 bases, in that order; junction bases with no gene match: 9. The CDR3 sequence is CASSHTTGGARDTQYF. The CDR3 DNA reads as TGCGCCAGCAGCCACACAACAGGGGGCGCAAGAGATACGCAGTATTTT.

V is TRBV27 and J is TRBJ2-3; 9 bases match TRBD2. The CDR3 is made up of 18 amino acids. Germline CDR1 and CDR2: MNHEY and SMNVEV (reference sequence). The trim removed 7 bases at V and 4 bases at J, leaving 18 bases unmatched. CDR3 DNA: TGTGCCAGCACCACCAACGCGGGGGGGCAGGGGGAAGCAGATACGCAGTATTTT. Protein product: CASTTNAGGQGEADTQYF.

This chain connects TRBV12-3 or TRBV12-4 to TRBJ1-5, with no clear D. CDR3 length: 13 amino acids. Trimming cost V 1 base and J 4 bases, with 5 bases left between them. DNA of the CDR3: TGTGCCAGCAGTTTAGACACAAATCAGCCCCAGCATTTT. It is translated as CASSLDTNQPQHF.

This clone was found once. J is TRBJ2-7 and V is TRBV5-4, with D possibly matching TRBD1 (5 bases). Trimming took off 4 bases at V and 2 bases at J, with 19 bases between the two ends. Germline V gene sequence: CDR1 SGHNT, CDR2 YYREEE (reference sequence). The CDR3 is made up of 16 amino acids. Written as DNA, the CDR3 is TGTGCCAGCAGCGCCCCTGGTGGGTTAGGGGCCTACGAGCAGTACTTC. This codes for CASSAPGGLGAYEQYF.

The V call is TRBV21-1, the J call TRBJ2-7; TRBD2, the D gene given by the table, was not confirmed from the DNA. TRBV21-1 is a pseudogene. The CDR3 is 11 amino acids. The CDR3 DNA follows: TGTGCCAGCGGGACTTACTACGAGCAGTACTTC. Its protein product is CASGTYYEQYF.

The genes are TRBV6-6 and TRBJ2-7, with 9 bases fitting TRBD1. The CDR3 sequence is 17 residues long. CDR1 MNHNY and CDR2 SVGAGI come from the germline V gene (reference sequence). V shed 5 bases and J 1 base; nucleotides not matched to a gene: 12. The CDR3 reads CASSPGTGSLLSYEQYF. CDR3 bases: TGTGCCAGCAGTCCCGGGACAGGGTCCCTCTTATCCTACGAGCAGTACTTC.

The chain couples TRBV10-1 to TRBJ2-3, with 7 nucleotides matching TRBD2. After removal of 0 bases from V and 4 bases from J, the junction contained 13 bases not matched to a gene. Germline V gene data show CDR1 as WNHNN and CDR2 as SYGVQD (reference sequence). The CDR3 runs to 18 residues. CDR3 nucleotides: TGCGCCAGCAGTGAGTCGTCTATCAGGCGGGGGAGTCCAGATACGCAGTATTTT. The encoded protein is CASSESSIRRGSPDTQYF.